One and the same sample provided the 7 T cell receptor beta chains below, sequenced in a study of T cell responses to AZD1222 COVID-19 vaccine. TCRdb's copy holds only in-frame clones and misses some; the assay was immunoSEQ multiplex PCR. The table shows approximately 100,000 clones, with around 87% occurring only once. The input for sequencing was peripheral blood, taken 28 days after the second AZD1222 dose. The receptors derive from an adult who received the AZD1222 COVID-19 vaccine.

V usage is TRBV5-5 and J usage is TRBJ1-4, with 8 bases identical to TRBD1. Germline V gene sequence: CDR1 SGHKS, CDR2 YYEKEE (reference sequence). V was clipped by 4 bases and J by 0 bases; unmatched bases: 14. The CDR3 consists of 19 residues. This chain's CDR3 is CASSLRTGIYSATNEKLFF. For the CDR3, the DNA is TGTGCCAGCAGCCTAAGGACAGGGATCTATTCTGCAACTAATGAAAAACTGTTTTTT.

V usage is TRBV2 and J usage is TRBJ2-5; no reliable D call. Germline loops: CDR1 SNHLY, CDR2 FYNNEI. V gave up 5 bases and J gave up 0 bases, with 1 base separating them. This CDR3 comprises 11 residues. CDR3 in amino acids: CASSYQETQYF. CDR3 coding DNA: TGTGCCAGCAGTTACCAAGAGACCCAGTACTTC.

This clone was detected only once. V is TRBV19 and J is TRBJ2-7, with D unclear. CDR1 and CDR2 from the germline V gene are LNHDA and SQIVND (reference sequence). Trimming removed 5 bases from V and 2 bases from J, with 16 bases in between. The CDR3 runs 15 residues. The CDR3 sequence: CASSRSSGPPYEQYF. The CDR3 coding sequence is TGTGCCAGTAGTCGCTCCAGTGGACCCCCCTACGAGCAGTACTTC.

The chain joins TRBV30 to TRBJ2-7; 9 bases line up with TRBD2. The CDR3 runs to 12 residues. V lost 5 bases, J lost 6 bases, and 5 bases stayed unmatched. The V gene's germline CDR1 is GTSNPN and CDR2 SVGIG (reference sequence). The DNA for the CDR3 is TGTGCCTGGTCTTTAGCGGGGGTCGAGCAGTACTTC. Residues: CAWSLAGVEQYF.

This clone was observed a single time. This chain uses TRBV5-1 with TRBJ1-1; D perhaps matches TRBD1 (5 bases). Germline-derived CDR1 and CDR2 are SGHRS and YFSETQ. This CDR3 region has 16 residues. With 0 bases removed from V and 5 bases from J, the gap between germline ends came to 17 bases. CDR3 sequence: CASSLVQRGGGTEAFF. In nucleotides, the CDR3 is TGCGCCAGCAGCTTGGTCCAAAGGGGAGGTGGGACTGAAGCTTTCTTT.

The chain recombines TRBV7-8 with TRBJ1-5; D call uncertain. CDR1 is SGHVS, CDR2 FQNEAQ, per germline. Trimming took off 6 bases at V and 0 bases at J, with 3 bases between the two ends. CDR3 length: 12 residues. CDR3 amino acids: CASSPSNQPQHF. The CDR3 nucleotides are TGTGCCAGCAGTCCTAGCAATCAGCCCCAGCATTTT.

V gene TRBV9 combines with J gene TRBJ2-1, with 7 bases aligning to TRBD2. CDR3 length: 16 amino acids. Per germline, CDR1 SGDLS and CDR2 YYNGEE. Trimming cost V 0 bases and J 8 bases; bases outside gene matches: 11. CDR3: CASSVDQTSWVDEQFF. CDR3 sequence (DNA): TGTGCCAGCAGCGTAGACCAGACTAGCTGGGTCGATGAGCAGTTCTTC. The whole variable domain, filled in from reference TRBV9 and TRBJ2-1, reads DSGVTQTPKHLITATGQRVTLRCSPRSGDLSVYWYQQSLDQGLQFLIQYYNGEERAKGNILERFSAQQFPDLHSELNLSSLELGDSALYFCASSVDQTSWVDEQFFGPGTRLTVL.